Sequencing of this T cell receptor beta chain was carried out in a study of blood T cell repertoires in COVID-19. This CDR3 comprises 16 residues. Unmatched junction bases numbered 3, after V lost 5 bases and J lost 0 bases. The germline V gene has CDR1 MNHEY and CDR2 SMNVEV (reference sequence). The repertoire was sequenced with immunoSEQ multiplex PCR; TCRdb's copy has only in-frame clones and lacks some. The profile shows roughly 160,000 clones, 82% of them singletons. This TCR was recovered from a man aged 50 or older who had recovered from COVID-19. The genes are TRBV27 and TRBJ1-6, with 8 bases matching TRBD1. Sequences were obtained from PBMCs or T cells enriched from blood (not recorded which). The DNA of the CDR3 is TGTGCCAGCAGTCTCACAGGGGGCTCCTATAATTCACCCCTCCACTTT. Translating it yields CASSLTGGSYNSPLHF.